This TCR beta chain came from a study of cytomegalovirus exposure and HLA in healthy donors. The table lists this clone with a count of one. Germline V gene lookup returns CDR1 SEHNR and CDR2 FQNEAQ (reference sequence). With 5 bases removed from V and 0 bases from J, the gap between germline ends came to 11 bases. This CDR3 has 15 amino acids. The primer mix had 60 Vbeta and 13 Jbeta primers. This table comes from immunoSEQ multiplex PCR, and its TCRdb copy is limited to in-frame clones, with some not included. The table records about 160,000 clones, under 85% of them present only once. Donors were nominally healthy when sampled, though unrecorded immune exposures were likely.

The sample was PBMCs. This chain connects TRBV7-9 to TRBJ1-3, with D unresolved. This clonotype was sampled from a woman in her 30s in good health and CMV-seronegative. DNA for the CDR3: TGTGCCAGCAGCCCCGGTGTTCGCTCTGGAAACACCATATATTTT. It codes for CASSPGVRSGNTIYF.